Listed below are T cell receptor beta chains from one sample, sequenced in a study of tumor and adjacent non-tumor tissue in lung cancer. One entry per CDR3 protein results from TCRdb running MiXCR on the multiplex PCR reads. The sample consists of fewer than 130,000 distinct CDR3 sequences, about 80% of them appearing once. Material: lung tumor tissue. These TCRs come from a man between 65 and 80 years old with non-small cell lung cancer. The CDR3 runs from the conserved cysteine through the conserved F or W. A D gene is named only where the DNA matches it firmly. Some rows mark clone size as missing; the rest say once, few, many or name a class of expanded clone.

>NA|NA|TRBV29-1|TRBJ2-7
TGCAGCGCCGCCACCGGAAGGTGGCTACGGGACGAACAGTACTTC
CSAATGRWLRDEQYF
>TRBD2|many|TRBV12-3/TRBV12-4|TRBJ2-7
TGTGCCAGCAGTTTTCGGCTAGCGGCAACGAGCTCCTACGAGCAGTACTTC
CASSFRLAATSSYEQYF
>TRBD1|NA|TRBV11-3|TRBJ2-2
TGTGCCAGCAGCTCGGGACAGGGGTCGATCGGGGAGCTGTTTTTT
CASSSGQGSIGELFF
>NA|NA|TRBV10-3|TRBJ2-3
TGTGCCATCAGTGAGCCGTGCGGTACTAGCACAGATACGCAGTATTTT
CAISEPCGTSTDTQYF
>NA|NA|TRBV5-6|TRBJ2-3
TGTACCAGCAGCTTGGTGATAGGGGAGGCAGATACGCAATATTTT
CTSSLVIGEADTQYF
>TRBD2|NA|TRBV6-6|TRBJ2-3
TGTACCAGCAGGACCAATCCGGGACTAGCGGGAGCGGATACGCAGTATTTT
CTSRTNPGLAGADTQYF
>TRBD1|NA|TRBV6-6|TRBJ1-3
TGTGCCAGTAGTCACCCAGGCAGGGGGCAATCCACTATATATTTT
CASSHPGRGQSTIYF
>NA|few|TRBV11-1|TRBJ2-7
TGTACCAGCAACTTAGTTTTTTACGAGCAATACTTC
CTSNLVFYEQYF
>NA|NA|TRBV12-3/TRBV12-4|TRBJ2-1
TGTGCCACTCATAAGGTGGGATACAATGAGCAGTTCTTC
CATHKVGYNEQFF
>NA|NA|TRBV11-2|TRBJ1-1
TGTGCCAGCAGCTCCCCCAAGGTTGGGGGCACTGAAGCTTTCTTT
CASSSPKVGGTEAFF